The 3 T cell receptor beta chains reported below all come from one sample, sequenced in a study of blood T cell repertoires in COVID-19. Sequenced by immunoSEQ multiplex PCR; TCRdb stores in-frame clones only, minus some. The repertoire has around 76,000 clones, 85% of them found once; the top ten carry 5.1%. Specimen: peripheral blood. The receptors here all came from an elderly man with acute or convalescent COVID-19.

The table lists this clone with a count of one. This rearrangement joins TRBV7-2 to TRBJ2-1; 15 bases line up with TRBD2. V lost 1 base to trimming and J lost 4 bases; unmatched junction nucleotides: 8. This CDR3 is 19 amino acids long. Germline assignment: CDR1 SGHTA and CDR2 FQGNSA. CDR3 sequence: CASSLGLGTSGGLYNEQFF. CDR3 DNA: TGTGCCAGCAGCTTAGGCCTCGGGACTAGCGGGGGGTTGTACAATGAGCAGTTCTTC.

This clone was detected only once. The chain employs TRBV2 and TRBJ2-7; 11 bases agree with TRBD2. The length of the CDR3 is 15 residues. Germline values: CDR1 SNHLY, CDR2 FYNNEI. V gave up 6 bases and J gave up 2 bases; unmatched junction bases: 6. The CDR3 is CASRLGTSGTYEQYF. CDR3 DNA sequence: TGTGCCAGCAGGCTAGGGACTAGCGGTACCTACGAGCAGTACTTC.

This clone was seen once. The J gene is TRBJ1-1, the V gene TRBV4-1; D is perhaps TRBD1 (5 bases). The germline V gene has CDR1 MGHRA and CDR2 YSYEKL. The CDR3 extends over 16 amino acids. Trimming removed 1 base from V and 4 bases from J, with 16 bases in between. Here the CDR3 reads CASSQGLREGSTEAFF. As DNA, the CDR3 is TGCGCCAGCAGCCAAGGACTCAGGGAGGGGAGCACTGAAGCTTTCTTT.